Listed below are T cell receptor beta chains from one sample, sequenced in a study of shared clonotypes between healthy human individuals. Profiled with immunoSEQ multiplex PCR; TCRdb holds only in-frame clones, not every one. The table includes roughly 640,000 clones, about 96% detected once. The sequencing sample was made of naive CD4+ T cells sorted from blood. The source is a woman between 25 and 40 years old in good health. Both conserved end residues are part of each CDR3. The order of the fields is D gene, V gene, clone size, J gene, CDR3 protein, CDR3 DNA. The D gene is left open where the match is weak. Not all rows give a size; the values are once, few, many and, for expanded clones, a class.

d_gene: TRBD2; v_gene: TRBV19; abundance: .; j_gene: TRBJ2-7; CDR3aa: CAGRASGTNEQYF; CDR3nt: TGTGCCGGTAGGGCTAGCGGGACTAACGAGCAGTACTTC
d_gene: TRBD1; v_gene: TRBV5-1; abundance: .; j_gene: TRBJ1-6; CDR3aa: CASSFDGQGTESPLHF; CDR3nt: TGCGCCAGCAGCTTCGACGGACAGGGAACGGAGTCACCCCTCCACTTT
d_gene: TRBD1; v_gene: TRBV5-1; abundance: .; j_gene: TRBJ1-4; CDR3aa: CASSRGTGFNEKLFF; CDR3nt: TGCGCCAGCAGCCGGGGGACAGGGTTTAATGAAAAACTGTTTTTT
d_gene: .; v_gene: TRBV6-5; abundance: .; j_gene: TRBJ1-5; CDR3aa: CASKIGTYSNQPQHF; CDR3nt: TGTGCCAGCAAAATCGGGACTTATAGCAATCAGCCCCAGCATTTT
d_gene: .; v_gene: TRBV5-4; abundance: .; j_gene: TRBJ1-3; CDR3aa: CASSRGDYSGNTIYF; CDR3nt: TGTGCCAGCAGCCGGGGGGACTACTCTGGAAACACCATATATTTT
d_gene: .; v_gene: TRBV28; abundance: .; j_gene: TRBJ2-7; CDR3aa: CASSLINIYEQYF; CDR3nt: TGTGCCAGCAGCCTCATAAATATCTACGAGCAGTACTTC
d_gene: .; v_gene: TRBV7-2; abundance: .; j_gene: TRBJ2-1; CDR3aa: CASSRTGTGMNEQFF; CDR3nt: TGTGCCAGCAGCAGGACCGGGACGGGGATGAATGAGCAGTTCTTC
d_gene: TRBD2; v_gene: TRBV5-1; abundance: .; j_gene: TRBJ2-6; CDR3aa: CASSPQRELSGANVLTF; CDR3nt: TGCGCCAGCAGCCCGCAGCGGGAGCTTTCTGGGGCCAACGTCCTGACTTTC
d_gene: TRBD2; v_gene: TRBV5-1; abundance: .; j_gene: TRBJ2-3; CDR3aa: CASSLAGGADTQYF; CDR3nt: TGCGCCAGCAGCCTAGCGGGAGGGGCAGATACGCAGTATTTT
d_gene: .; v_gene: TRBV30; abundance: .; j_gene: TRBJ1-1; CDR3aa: CAWRGGVNTEAFF; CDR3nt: TGTGCCTGGAGGGGAGGGGTTAACACTGAAGCTTTCTTT
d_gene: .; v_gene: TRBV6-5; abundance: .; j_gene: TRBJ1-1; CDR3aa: CASSYDTGEDTEAFF; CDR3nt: TGTGCCAGCAGTTACGACACCGGAGAAGACACTGAAGCTTTCTTT
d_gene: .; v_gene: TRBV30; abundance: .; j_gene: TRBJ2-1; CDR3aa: CAWDPGPGEQFF; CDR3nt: TGTGCCTGGGACCCCGGGCCCGGTGAGCAGTTCTTC
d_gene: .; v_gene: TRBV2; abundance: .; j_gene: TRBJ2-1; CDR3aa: CASSPLGSPNTNEQFF; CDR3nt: TGTGCCAGCAGCCCGTTGGGGAGCCCGAACACCAATGAGCAGTTCTTC
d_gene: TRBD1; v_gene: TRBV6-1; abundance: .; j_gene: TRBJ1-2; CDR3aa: CASSEFWEDRAYGYTF; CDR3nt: TGTGCCAGCAGTGAATTTTGGGAAGACAGGGCCTATGGCTACACCTTC
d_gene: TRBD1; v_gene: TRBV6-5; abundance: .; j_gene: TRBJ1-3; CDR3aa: CASSYRQGENTIYF; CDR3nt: TGTGCCAGCAGTTACCGCCAGGGGGAAAACACCATATATTTT
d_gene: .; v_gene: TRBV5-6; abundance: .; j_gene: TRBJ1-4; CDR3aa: CASSAVGQPNEKLFF; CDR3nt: TGTGCCAGCAGCGCGGTCGGACAGCCCAATGAAAAACTGTTTTTT
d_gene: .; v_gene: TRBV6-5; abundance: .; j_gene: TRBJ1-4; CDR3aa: CASSSNEKLFF; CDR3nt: TGTGCCAGCAGTTCTAATGAAAAACTGTTTTTT
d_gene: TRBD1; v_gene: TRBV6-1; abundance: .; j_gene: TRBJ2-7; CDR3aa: CASSPTGGYEQYF; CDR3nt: TGTGCCAGCAGTCCGACAGGGGGCTACGAGCAGTACTTC
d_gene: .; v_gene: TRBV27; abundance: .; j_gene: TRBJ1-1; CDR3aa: CASSLSSLGAAFF; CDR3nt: TGTGCCAGCAGTTTATCGTCTCTTGGAGCGGCTTTCTTT
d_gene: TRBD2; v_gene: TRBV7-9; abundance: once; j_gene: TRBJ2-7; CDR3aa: CATNPPGLIYEQYF; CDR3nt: TGTGCCACCAACCCCCCGGGACTAATATACGAGCAGTACTTC
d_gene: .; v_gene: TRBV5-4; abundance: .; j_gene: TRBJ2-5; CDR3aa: CASSFQGNSETQYF; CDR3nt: TGTGCCAGCAGCTTTCAGGGAAATTCAGAGACCCAGTACTTC
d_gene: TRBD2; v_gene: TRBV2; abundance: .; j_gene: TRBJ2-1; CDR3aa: CASRPGLAINEQFF; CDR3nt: TGTGCCAGCAGACCGGGACTAGCCATCAATGAGCAGTTCTTC
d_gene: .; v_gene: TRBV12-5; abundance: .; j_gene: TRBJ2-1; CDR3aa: CASDGEYNEQFF; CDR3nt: TGTGCTAGTGATGGGGAGTACAATGAGCAGTTCTTC
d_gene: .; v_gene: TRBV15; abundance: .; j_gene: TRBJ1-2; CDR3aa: CATSRPTTEGYTF; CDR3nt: TGTGCCACCAGCAGGCCAACTACGGAGGGCTACACCTTC
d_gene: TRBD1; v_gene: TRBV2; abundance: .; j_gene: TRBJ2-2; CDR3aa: CASEERTGGYTGELFF; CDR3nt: TGTGCCAGCGAGGAACGGACAGGGGGATACACCGGGGAGCTGTTTTTT
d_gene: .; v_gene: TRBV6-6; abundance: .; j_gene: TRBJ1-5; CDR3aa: CASHITGKSNQPQHF; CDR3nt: TGTGCCAGTCACATAACAGGGAAATCCAATCAGCCCCAGCATTTT
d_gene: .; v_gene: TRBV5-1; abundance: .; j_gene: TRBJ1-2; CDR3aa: CASSLAPGNLNYGYTF; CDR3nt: TGCGCCAGCAGCTTGGCCCCGGGGAATCTAAACTATGGCTACACCTTC
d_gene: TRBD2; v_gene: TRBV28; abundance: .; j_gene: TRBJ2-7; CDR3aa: CASGALAGVAYEQYF; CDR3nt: TGTGCCAGCGGAGCCTTAGCGGGAGTGGCCTACGAGCAGTACTTC
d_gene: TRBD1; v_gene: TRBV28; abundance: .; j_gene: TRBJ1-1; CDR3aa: CASSPGTGDTEAFF; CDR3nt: TGTGCCAGCAGTCCGGGGACAGGGGACACTGAAGCTTTCTTT
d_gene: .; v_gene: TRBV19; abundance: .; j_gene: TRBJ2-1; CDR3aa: CASSMAARVGSYNEQFF; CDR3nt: TGTGCCAGTAGTATGGCGGCCAGGGTGGGATCTTACAATGAGCAGTTCTTC
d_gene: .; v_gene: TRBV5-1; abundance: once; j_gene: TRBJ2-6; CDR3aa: CASTPISGANVLTF; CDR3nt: TGCGCCAGCACCCCTATCTCTGGGGCCAACGTCCTGACTTTC
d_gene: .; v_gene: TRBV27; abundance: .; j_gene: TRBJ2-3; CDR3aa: CASSLGTGSGTDTQYF; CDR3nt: TGTGCCAGCAGTTTAGGCACCGGGAGCGGCACAGATACGCAGTATTTT
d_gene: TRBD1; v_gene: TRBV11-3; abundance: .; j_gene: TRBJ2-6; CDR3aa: CASSPTGAGANVLTF; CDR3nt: TGTGCCAGCAGCCCAACAGGGGCTGGGGCCAACGTCCTGACTTTC
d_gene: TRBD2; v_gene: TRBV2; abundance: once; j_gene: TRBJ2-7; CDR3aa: CASSDERDQREYF; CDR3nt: TGTGCCAGCAGTGACGAGCGGGACCAACGGGAGTACTTC
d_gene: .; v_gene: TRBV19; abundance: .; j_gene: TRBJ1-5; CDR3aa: CASSAEPYSNQPQHF; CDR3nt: TGTGCCAGTAGTGCCGAACCGTATAGCAATCAGCCCCAGCATTTT
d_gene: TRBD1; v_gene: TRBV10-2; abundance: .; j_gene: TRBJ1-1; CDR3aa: CASAILGTANTEAFF; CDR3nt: TGCGCCAGTGCCATACTCGGGACAGCTAACACTGAAGCTTTCTTT
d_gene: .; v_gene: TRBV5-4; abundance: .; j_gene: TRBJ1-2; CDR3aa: CASSLDRKRDYTF; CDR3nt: TGTGCCAGCAGCTTGGACCGCAAACGGGACTACACCTTC
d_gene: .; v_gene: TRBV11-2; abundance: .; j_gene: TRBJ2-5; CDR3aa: CASSLNGGYVMPQYF; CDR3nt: TGTGCCAGCAGCTTAAATGGGGGGTATGTTATGCCCCAGTACTTC